One and the same sample provided the 12 T cell receptor beta chains below, sequenced in a study of spatial heterogeneity in lung cancer. Notes on the study in general: It was found that expanded intratumoral alpha and beta TCR counts tracked tumor mutation counts.

These receptors have no known antigen. TCRdb called the 5' RACE reads again in MiXCR, with one record for every CDR3 protein. The table includes about 18,000 distinct CDR3 sequences, 8.5% to 10% detected once. Time point reported: sample taken at primary tumor resection. Sequenced material: lung tumor tissue, taken at surgery. The receptor source for this set is a female donor with early-stage non-small cell lung cancer.

There are many counts of this clonotype. This beta chain slipped into a library made for alpha chains as a stray read, so its size is not meaningful. V gene TRBV18 combines with J gene TRBJ1-4; 7 nucleotides align to TRBD1. This CDR3 has 15 amino acids. Trimming removed 4 bases from V and 8 bases from J; junction bases left unmatched: 10. Germline values: CDR1 KGHSH, CDR2 LQKENI. The CDR3 DNA reads TGTGCCAGCTCACGACGACAGGGAGATTTAGAAAAACTGTTTTTT. This translates into CASSRRQGDLEKLFF.

This clonotype was counted ten times or more. This beta chain is a stray read from a library made for alpha chains; its abundance is not meaningful. The chain is built from TRBV5-1 and TRBJ2-3, with D possibly matching TRBD2 (5 bases). Trimming stripped 6 bases from V and 4 bases from J, with 18 bases between. The CDR3 consists of 15 residues. The germline CDR1 and CDR2 sequences are SGHRS and YFSETQ. DNA for the CDR3: TGCGCCAGCACCCCCCTGGCGGGTGCCGCAGATACGCAGTATTTT. As protein: CASTPLAGAADTQYF.

Many counts were recorded for this clonotype. This beta chain is an unintended read in a library built for alpha chains; its size means little. The V and J genes are TRBV24-1 and TRBJ1-2, with 12 positions matching TRBD1. The germline gives CDR1 KGHDR, CDR2 SFDVKD. The CDR3 has 13 amino acids. V was pared by 10 bases and J by 8 bases, with 7 bases of the junction left unmatched. This CDR3 reads CATEGTGGLGYTF. The DNA for the CDR3 is TGTGCCACAGAAGGGACAGGGGGCTTGGGCTACACCTTC.

This clonotype was seen ten or more times. Found in a library prepared for alpha chains, this beta chain is an off-target read, and its abundance has little meaning. The rearrangement joins TRBV7-3 to TRBJ2-2; D is ambiguous. Per the germline V gene, CDR1 is SGHTA and CDR2 is FQGTGA. The CDR3 totals 14 residues. Between the trimmed V and J ends, which lost 5 bases and 6 bases, there was a span of 13 bases. The DNA of the CDR3 is TGTGCCAGCAGCGCGACACTTCAGGCCGGGGAGCTGTTTTTT. It translates to CASSATLQAGELFF.

By share, this clonotype counts as medium-sized. This beta chain appears as a stray read in a library generated for alpha chains; its size is not informative. This chain joins TRBV30 and TRBJ2-3; 10 bases fit TRBD2. Germline CDR1 reads GTSNPN; CDR2 reads SVGIG (reference sequence). CDR3 length equals 15 residues. V lost 7 bases, J lost 0 bases, and 7 bases stayed unmatched. This CDR3 reads CASTLSGGSTDTQYF. CDR3 coding DNA: TGTGCCTCAACCCTTAGCGGGGGGAGCACAGATACGCAGTATTTT.

Judged by abundance, this clonotype is medium-sized. The library was built for alpha chains, so this beta chain is an off-target read and its size means little. This chain connects TRBV6-2 or TRBV6-3 to TRBJ2-5; D may match TRBD1 or TRBD2 (5 bases each). The germline V gene has CDR1 MNHEY and CDR2 SVGEGT. The germline V and J ends were trimmed by 2 bases and 0 bases, with 10 bases remaining between them. The CDR3 length is 15 residues. In nucleotides, the CDR3 is TGTGCCAGCAGTTACGGGGACGTGGACCAAGAGACCCAGTACTTC. Translated: CASSYGDVDQETQYF.

This clonotype was recorded many times. Since it is a stray read in a library aimed at alpha chains, this beta chain has a size that is not meaningful. J is TRBJ1-6 and V is TRBV7-2; D is unresolved. The V and J ends lost 5 bases and 14 bases respectively, with 10 bases between them. Germline V gene lookup returns CDR1 SGHTA and CDR2 FQGNSA. This CDR3 is 11 amino acids long. The CDR3 nucleotides read TGTGCCAGCAGCGCTGTGCGGGCCCTCCACTTT. Translated: CASSAVRALHF.

This clonotype came up a few times. This beta chain slipped into a library made for alpha chains as a stray read, so its size is not meaningful. This rearrangement joins TRBV20-1 to TRBJ1-1, with D perhaps TRBD1 (5 bases). The CDR3 length is 13 residues. Germline V gene lookup returns CDR1 DFQATT and CDR2 SNEGSKA (reference sequence). V was pared by 5 bases and J by 3 bases, with 13 bases between. The CDR3 DNA follows: TGCAGTGCTGCGCGGGGGGGGGACACTGAAGCTTTCTTT. This translates into CSAARGGDTEAFF.

Worth noting for this clonotype: This beta chain lies outside the target of a library built for alpha chains; its clone size means little. The chain's CDR3 is CSAQRGSNQETQYF. For the CDR3, the DNA is TGCAGTGCGCAGCGGGGATCCAACCAAGAGACCCAGTACTTC. J is TRBJ2-5 and V is TRBV20-1; 7 bases are a match to TRBD2. The CDR3 sequence is 14 residues long. Trimming took 6 bases from V and 0 from J; bases not matched to a gene: 7. CDR1 is DFQATT and CDR2 is SNEGSKA in the germline V gene (reference sequence).

Comment on this clonotype: This beta chain is an unintended read in a library built for alpha chains; its size means little. The chain joins TRBV11-3 to TRBJ2-2, with TRBD1 matching 8 bases. The CDR3 contains 14 residues. Looked up from germline, CDR1 is SGHNT and CDR2 is YENEEA. V dropped 4 bases and J dropped 4; count of bases not matched to a gene: 2. The CDR3 DNA is TGTGCCAGCAGCTCAGGGGGCACCACCGGGGAGCTGTTTTTT. Translated, it gives CASSSGGTTGELFF.

The sample holds many counts of this clonotype. In a library made to pick up alpha chains, this beta chain is a stray read with a size that means little. This chain uses TRBV5-4 with TRBJ1-6; the D is unclear. V lost 0 bases, J lost 7 bases, and 11 bases lay in between. The CDR3 covers 15 residues. CDR1 SGHNT and CDR2 YYREEE come from the germline V gene (reference sequence). CDR3 nucleotides: TGTGCCAGCAGCTTGGATCCGGGAAGAAATTCACCCCTCCACTTT. It codes for CASSLDPGRNSPLHF.

This clonotype was counted many times. A library prepared for alpha chains yielded this beta chain as an off-target read; its size is of little meaning. V and J are TRBV27 and TRBJ2-3; D not certain. Trimming took off 4 bases at V and 4 bases at J, with 12 bases between the two ends. CDR3 length equals 14 residues. The germline V gene encodes CDR1 MNHEY and CDR2 SMNVEV (reference sequence). CDR3 bases: TGTGCCAGCAGTTCCCCGAGCGTTGCAGATACGCAGTATTTT. It specifies CASSSPSVADTQYF.